The 20 T cell receptor beta chains below all came from one sample that was sequenced in a study of T-cell memory formation after mild COVID-19. TCRdb re-analysed the 5' RACE reads in MiXCR, keeping a single row per CDR3 protein. Of fewer than 450,000 distinct CDR3 sequences detected, roughly 20% appear once; the ten largest clones hold 12%. The sequenced sample consisted of PBMCs or a T cell subset sorted from them (not recorded which). Every receptor here comes from an adult woman who had mild COVID-19 (a few samples of this study predate the infection). Cell type and time point are not known.

This chain connects TRBV7-3 to TRBJ1-1; D possibly corresponds to TRBD1 (5 bases). V was pared by 5 bases and J by 4 bases, with 11 bases between. This CDR3 has 13 residues. Germline-derived CDR1 and CDR2 are SGHTA and FQGTGA. The CDR3 sequence: CASSPIGGTEAFF. CDR3 bases: TGTGCCAGCAGCCCGATTGGGGGCACTGAAGCTTTCTTT.

This clonotype showed up just a few times. V and J are TRBV7-6 and TRBJ2-7; 7 nucleotides line up with TRBD1. CDR3 size: 16 residues. The germline CDR1 and CDR2 sequences are SGHVS and FNYEAQ. The V and J ends lost 5 bases and 1 base, in that order; junction bases with no gene match: 11. CDR3 in amino acids: CASSPQQGIDSYEQYF. Written as DNA, the CDR3 is TGTGCCAGCAGCCCACAACAGGGGATTGATTCCTACGAGCAGTACTTC.

This clonotype came up a few times. V is TRBV9 and J is TRBJ1-1; D is ambiguous. V was cut by 4 bases and J by 7 bases, with 14 bases left in between. The CDR3 is 13 residues long. CDR1 and CDR2 (germline): SGDLS, YYNGEE. The CDR3 DNA reads as TGTGCCAGCAGCCTGGTTTCTACCGATGAAGCTTTCTTT. Protein product: CASSLVSTDEAFF.

The chain couples TRBV24-1 to TRBJ2-1; TRBD2 matches 8 bases. Per germline, CDR1 KGHDR and CDR2 SFDVKD. Germline trimming cut 1 base from V and 5 bases from J; bases unmatched to any gene: 3. The CDR3 runs 15 residues. CDR3 in amino acids: CATSDLAGAHNEQFF. CDR3 DNA sequence: TGTGCCACCAGTGATTTAGCGGGAGCGCACAATGAGCAGTTCTTC.

This clonotype was recorded a few times. The chain joins TRBV27 to TRBJ2-7, with D possibly matching TRBD2 (5 bases). V was cut by 8 bases and J by 4 bases, with 15 bases left in between. This CDR3 is built from 13 residues. Germline loops: CDR1 MNHEY, CDR2 SMNVEV (reference sequence). DNA of the CDR3: TGTGCCAGCGGGCACGGACTCGAATACGAGCAGTACTTC. Amino acids: CASGHGLEYEQYF.

In this sample, this clonotype turned up a few times. An end of the junction differs from the germline gene, which may be a read error. This chain links TRBV5-1 with TRBJ2-7; possibly TRBD1 or TRBD2 for D (5 bases each). The CDR3 covers 13 residues. CDR1 and CDR2 from the germline V gene are SGHRS and YFSETQ. The CDR3: CASSLGDRGSWDF. CDR3 nucleotides: TGCGCCAGCAGCTTGGGGGACCGAGGTTCTTGGGACTTC.

The sample holds a few counts of this clonotype. The rearrangement uses TRBV4-1 and TRBJ2-1; 10 bases are shared with TRBD2. The CDR3 spans 16 residues. Trimming removed 0 bases from V and 9 bases from J; junction bases left unmatched: 8. The V gene's germline CDR1 is MGHRA and CDR2 YSYEKL. CDR3 coding DNA: TGCGCCAGCAGCCAAGATAGGCCTAGCGGGAGAGGTGAGCAGTTCTTC. Its protein product is CASSQDRPSGRGEQFF.

This clonotype has just a few counts. The chain employs TRBV6-1 and TRBJ1-1, with 9 bases matching TRBD1. There are 15 residues in the CDR3. CDR1 and CDR2 from the germline V gene are MNHNS and SASEGT. V trimming: 6 bases; J trimming: 1 base; junction bases outside the gene matches: 6. The CDR3 spells CASSGTGWENTEAFF. Written as DNA, the CDR3 is TGTGCCAGCAGCGGGACAGGGTGGGAGAACACTGAAGCTTTCTTT.

This chain uses TRBV15 with TRBJ2-3; D is unresolved. Trimming stripped 4 bases from V and 4 bases from J, with 9 bases between. Germline CDR1 and CDR2: LNHNV and YYDKDF (reference sequence). The CDR3 loop spans 13 amino acids. The CDR3 reads CATSIGFSDTQYF. The CDR3, as DNA: TGTGCCACCAGCATAGGTTTCTCAGATACGCAGTATTTT.

The chain links TRBV10-1 to TRBJ2-3; D perhaps matches TRBD2 (5 bases). Germline loops: CDR1 WNHNN, CDR2 SYGVQD (reference sequence). The CDR3 has 15 residues. V gave up 5 bases and J gave up 2 bases, with 14 bases separating them. This CDR3 is CASSPRTGNTDTQYF. The CDR3 bases are TGCGCCAGCAGTCCCCGGACCGGGAACACAGATACGCAGTATTTT.

This clonotype showed up just once. The V and J genes are TRBV6-1 and TRBJ2-7, with 9 bases aligning to TRBD2. The germline gives CDR1 MNHNS, CDR2 SASEGT. The V and J ends lost 2 bases and 2 bases, in that order; junction bases with no gene match: 7. This CDR3 is 16 amino acids long. In DNA, the CDR3 is TGTGCCAGCAGTGAACGGAGCGGGGGGCGAACCTACGAGCAGTACTTC. This sequence encodes CASSERSGGRTYEQYF.

This clonotype showed up just a few times. The gene calls are TRBV20-1 and TRBJ1-2, with D possibly TRBD1 on 6 matching bases. The CDR3 is 15 residues long. Trimming left V 0 bases short and J 0 bases short, with 11 bases between. Germline CDR1 and CDR2: DFQATT and SNEGSKA (reference sequence). The CDR3 spells CSARDRGEANYGYTF. The CDR3, as DNA: TGCAGTGCTAGAGATAGGGGGGAAGCTAACTATGGCTACACCTTC.

This clonotype showed up just a few times. The chain carries TRBV9 and TRBJ2-7, with 9 nucleotides matching TRBD2. V shed 0 bases, J shed 4 bases, and the junction held 5 bases outside the gene matches. Germline V gives CDR1 SGDLS, CDR2 YYNGEE. This CDR3 comprises 15 residues. In DNA form, the CDR3 reads TGTGCCAGCAGCGTAGGGTCTAGCGGGGCTTACGAGCAGTACTTC. Protein: CASSVGSSGAYEQYF.

The rearrangement uses TRBV20-1 and TRBJ2-3; D is unclear. V gave up 0 bases and J gave up 2 bases, with 12 bases separating them. The CDR3 covers 15 residues. Germline CDR1 and CDR2: DFQATT and SNEGSKA (reference sequence). CDR3 in amino acids: CSAREGPGLTDTQYF. The DNA for the CDR3 is TGCAGTGCTAGAGAGGGTCCAGGCCTCACAGATACGCAGTATTTT.

This clonotype showed up just a few times. This chain links TRBV12-3 or TRBV12-4 with TRBJ2-7, with D uncertain. The CDR3 loop spans 12 amino acids. Trimming stripped 5 bases from V and 3 bases from J, with 8 bases between. CDR3 DNA: TGTGCCAGCAGTCAAAACAGCTACGAGCAGTACTTC. It translates to CASSQNSYEQYF.

This rearrangement joins TRBV7-3 to TRBJ2-2, with D tentatively TRBD2 (7 bases). The CDR3 consists of 16 residues. Per the germline V gene, CDR1 is SGHTA and CDR2 is FQGTGA. V gave up 5 bases and J gave up 3 bases, with 16 bases separating them. CDR3 sequence: CASSPQRGADTGELFF. DNA of the CDR3: TGTGCCAGCAGCCCCCAACGGGGGGCAGACACCGGGGAGCTGTTTTTT.

In this sample, this clonotype turned up a few times. The chain combines TRBV4-2 with TRBJ2-5; the D is unclear. Looked up from germline, CDR1 is LGHNA and CDR2 is YNFKEQ. V lost 3 bases, J lost 4 bases, and 18 bases lay in between. The CDR3 runs to 16 residues. CDR3 loop: CASSHYGPPTTETQYF. CDR3 nucleotides: TGTGCCAGCAGCCACTATGGGCCCCCAACTACAGAGACCCAGTACTTC.

This chain connects TRBV5-5 to TRBJ2-7; unclear D gene. CDR1 is SGHKS and CDR2 is YYEKEE in the germline V gene (reference sequence). Trimming pared 1 base from V and 2 bases from J, leaving 22 bases between. The CDR3 runs to 18 residues. The CDR3 DNA sequence: TGTGCCAGCAGCTTGACCCACCACCGTAAGGGCGAGACCTACGAGCAGTACTTC. It translates to CASSLTHHRKGETYEQYF.

On this clonotype itself: The germline gene is not matched at one end of the junction; a read error may be the cause. The J gene is TRBJ2-7, the V gene TRBV25-1; a weak D match, TRBD2 (5 bases). Per the germline V gene, CDR1 is MGHDK and CDR2 is SYGVNS. The CDR3 totals 13 residues. The CDR3 region has the DNA TGTGCCAGTAGTGAATTCGGGAAAGACGAGCAGTACTTC. Protein sequence: CASSEFGKDEQYF.

The rearrangement links TRBV10-3 to TRBJ1-5; TRBD1 aligns across 10 bases. There are 14 residues in the CDR3. Germline assignment: CDR1 ENHRY and CDR2 SYGVKD. Trimming took 2 bases from V and 7 from J; bases not matched to a gene: 2. CDR3 region: CAISEGQGGQPQHF. The CDR3 nucleotides read TGTGCCATCAGTGAGGGACAGGGGGGACAGCCCCAGCATTTT.